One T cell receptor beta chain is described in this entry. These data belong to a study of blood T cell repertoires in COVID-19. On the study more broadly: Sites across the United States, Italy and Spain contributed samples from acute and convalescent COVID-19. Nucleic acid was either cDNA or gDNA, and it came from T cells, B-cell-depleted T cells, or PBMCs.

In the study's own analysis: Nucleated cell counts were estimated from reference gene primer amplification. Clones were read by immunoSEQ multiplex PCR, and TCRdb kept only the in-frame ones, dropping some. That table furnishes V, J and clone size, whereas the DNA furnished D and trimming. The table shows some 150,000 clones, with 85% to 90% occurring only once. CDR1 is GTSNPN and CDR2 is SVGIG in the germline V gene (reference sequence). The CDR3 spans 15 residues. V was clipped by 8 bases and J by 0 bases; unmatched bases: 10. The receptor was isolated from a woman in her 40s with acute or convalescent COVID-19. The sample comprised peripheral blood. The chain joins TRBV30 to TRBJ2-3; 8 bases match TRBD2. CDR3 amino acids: CARSQSGGSTDTQYF. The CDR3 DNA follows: TGTGCCCGCTCCCAAAGCGGGGGAAGCACAGATACGCAGTATTTT.